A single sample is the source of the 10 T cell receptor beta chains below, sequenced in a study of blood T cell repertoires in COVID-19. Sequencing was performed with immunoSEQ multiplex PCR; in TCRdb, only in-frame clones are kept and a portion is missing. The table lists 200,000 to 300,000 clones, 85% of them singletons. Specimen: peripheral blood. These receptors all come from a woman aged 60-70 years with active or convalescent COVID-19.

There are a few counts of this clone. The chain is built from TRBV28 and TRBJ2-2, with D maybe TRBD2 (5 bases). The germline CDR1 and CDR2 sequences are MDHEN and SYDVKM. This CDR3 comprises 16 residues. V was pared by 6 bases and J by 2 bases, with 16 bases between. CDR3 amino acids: CASRVWSDSNTGELFF. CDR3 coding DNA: TGTGCCAGCAGGGTTTGGTCGGACTCCAACACCGGGGAGCTGTTTTTT.

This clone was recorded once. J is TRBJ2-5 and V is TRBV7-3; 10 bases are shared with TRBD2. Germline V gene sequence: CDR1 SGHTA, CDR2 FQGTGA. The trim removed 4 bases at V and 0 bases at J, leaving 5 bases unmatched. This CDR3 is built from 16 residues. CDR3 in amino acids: CASSSSGRAYQETQYF. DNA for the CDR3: TGTGCCAGCAGCTCAAGCGGGAGGGCGTACCAAGAGACCCAGTACTTC.

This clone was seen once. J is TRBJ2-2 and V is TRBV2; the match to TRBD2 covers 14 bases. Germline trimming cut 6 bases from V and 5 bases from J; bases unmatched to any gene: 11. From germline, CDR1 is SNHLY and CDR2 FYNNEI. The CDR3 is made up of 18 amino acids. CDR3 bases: TGTGCCAGCAGGCGGGTGGGACTAGCGGGAGTCGAGACCGGGGAGCTGTTTTTT. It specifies CASRRVGLAGVETGELFF.

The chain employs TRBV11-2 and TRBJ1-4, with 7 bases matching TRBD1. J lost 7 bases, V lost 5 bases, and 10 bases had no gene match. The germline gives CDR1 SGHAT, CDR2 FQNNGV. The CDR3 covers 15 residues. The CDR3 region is CASSPRQGLSEKLFF. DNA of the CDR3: TGTGCCAGCAGCCCAAGACAGGGTCTGAGTGAAAAACTGTTTTTT.

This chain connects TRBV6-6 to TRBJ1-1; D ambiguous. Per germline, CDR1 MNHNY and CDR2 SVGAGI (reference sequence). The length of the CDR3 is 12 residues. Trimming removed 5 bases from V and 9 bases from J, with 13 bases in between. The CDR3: CASSPLGLKAFF. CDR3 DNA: TGTGCCAGCAGTCCGCTCGGACTGAAAGCTTTCTTT.

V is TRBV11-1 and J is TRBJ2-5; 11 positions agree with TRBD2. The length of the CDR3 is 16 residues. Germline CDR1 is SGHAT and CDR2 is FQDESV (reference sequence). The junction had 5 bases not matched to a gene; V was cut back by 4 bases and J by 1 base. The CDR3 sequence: CASSSSGTSGQETQYF. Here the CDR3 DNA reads TGTGCCAGCAGCTCCTCCGGGACTAGCGGCCAAGAGACCCAGTACTTC.

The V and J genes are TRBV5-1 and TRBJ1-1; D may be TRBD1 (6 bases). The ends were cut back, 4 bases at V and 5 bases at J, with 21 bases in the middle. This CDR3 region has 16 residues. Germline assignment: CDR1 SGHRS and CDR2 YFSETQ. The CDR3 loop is CASSAIPGTSQTEAFF. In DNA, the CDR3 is TGCGCCAGCAGCGCCATTCCCGGGACATCGCAGACTGAAGCTTTCTTT.

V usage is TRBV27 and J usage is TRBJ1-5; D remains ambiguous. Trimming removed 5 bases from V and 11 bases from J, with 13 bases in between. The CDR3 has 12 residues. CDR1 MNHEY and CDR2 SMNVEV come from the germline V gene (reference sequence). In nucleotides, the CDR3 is TGTGCCAGCAGTCCAAGCGCCCCTACCCAGCATTTT. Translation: CASSPSAPTQHF.

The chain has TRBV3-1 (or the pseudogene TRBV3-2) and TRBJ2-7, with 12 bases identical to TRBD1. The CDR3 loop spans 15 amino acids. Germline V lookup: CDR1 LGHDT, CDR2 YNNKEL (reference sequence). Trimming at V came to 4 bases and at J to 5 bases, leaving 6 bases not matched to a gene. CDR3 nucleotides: TGTGCCAGCAGCCGCGCGGGACAGGGGGCTAACGAGCAGTACGTC. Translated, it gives CASSRAGQGANEQYV.

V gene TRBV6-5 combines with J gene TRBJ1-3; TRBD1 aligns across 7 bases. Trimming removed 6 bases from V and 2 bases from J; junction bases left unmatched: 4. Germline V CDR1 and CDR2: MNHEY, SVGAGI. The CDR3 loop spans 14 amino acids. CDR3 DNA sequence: TGTGCCAGCAGGGAGACAGGGACTGGAAACACCATATATTTT. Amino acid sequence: CASRETGTGNTIYF.